Below, 7 T cell receptor beta chains from the same sample are listed, as sequenced in a study of beta chain features in type 1 diabetes. The entirety of the isolated RNA underwent reverse transcription, so expressed TCRB transcripts were sequenced. Clones were sequenced by immunoSEQ multiplex PCR, and TCRdb holds only the in-frame ones, with some missing. The sample consists of 400,000 to 500,000 clones, roughly 13% of them appearing once. The sample comprised naive CD4+ T cells from blood. The receptors come from a man aged 25 to 40 in good health.

The gene calls are TRBV7-9 and TRBJ1-2; tentatively, D is TRBD1 (6 bases). Looked up from germline, CDR1 is SEHNR and CDR2 is FQNEAQ (reference sequence). The length of the CDR3 is 14 residues. Between the trimmed V and J ends, which lost 3 bases and 4 bases, there was a span of 12 bases. The CDR3 DNA reads as TGTGCCAGCAGCTTTCGGGACACGGGCTATGGCTACACCTTC. Translated: CASSFRDTGYGYTF. Filled out from reference TRBV7-9 and TRBJ1-2, the complete variable domain reads DTGVSQNPRHKITKRGQNVTFRCDPISEHNRLYWYRQTLGQGPEFLTYFQNEAQLEKSRLLSDRFSAERPKGSFSTLEIQRTEQGDSAMYLCASSFRDTGYGYTFGSGTRLTVV.

This rearrangement joins TRBV7-2 to TRBJ2-2; 8 bases line up with TRBD2. Germline trimming cut 0 bases from V and 1 base from J; bases unmatched to any gene: 4. This CDR3 is built from 17 residues. Per the germline V gene, CDR1 is SGHTA and CDR2 is FQGNSA. For the CDR3, the DNA is TGTGCCAGCAGCTTAGCGGCCCTAGCGGGGAACACCGGGGAGCTGTTTTTT. It is translated as CASSLAALAGNTGELFF.

There are a few counts of this clone. The rearrangement joins TRBV4-3 to TRBJ2-3; D uncertain. The germline V gene encodes CDR1 LGHNA and CDR2 YSLEER. The length of the CDR3 is 14 residues. V gave up 0 bases and J gave up 4 bases, with 8 bases separating them. The chain's CDR3 is CASSQDLTADTQYF. CDR3 bases: TGCGCCAGCAGCCAAGATTTAACGGCAGATACGCAGTATTTT.

This clone occurred a few times. The same CDR3 can be traced to other DNA sequences in this sample. This chain links TRBV7-9 with TRBJ2-2; D remains unclear. CDR1 is SEHNR and CDR2 is FQNEAQ in the germline V gene (reference sequence). The CDR3 contains 12 residues. V shed 5 bases and J shed 6 bases, with 7 bases lying between them. The CDR3 region is CASSLLAGELFF. The CDR3 bases are TGTGCCAGCAGCCTACTGGCCGGGGAGCTGTTTTTT.

The chain has TRBV7-3 and TRBJ1-1; D is possibly TRBD1 (5 bases). Trimming cost V 3 bases and J 1 base, with 9 bases left between them. CDR3 size: 14 residues. Germline CDR1 reads SGHTA; CDR2 reads FQGTGA. The chain's CDR3 is CASSLRGRNTEAFF. In nucleotides, the CDR3 is TGTGCCAGCAGCTTGAGGGGTAGGAACACTGAAGCTTTCTTT.

This clone was counted between two and nine times. V usage is TRBV30 and J usage is TRBJ2-2; D is unresolved. With 6 bases removed from V and 5 bases from J, the gap between germline ends came to 7 bases. This CDR3 has 11 residues. Germline CDR1 is GTSNPN and CDR2 is SVGIG (reference sequence). The CDR3 DNA is TGTGCCTGCAGAAGGACCGGGGAGCTGTTTTTT. It encodes CACRRTGELFF. The whole variable domain, remainder taken from reference TRBV30 and TRBJ2-2, is SQTIHQWPATLVQPVGSPLSLECTVEGTSNPNLYWYRQAAGRGLQLLFYSVGIGQISSEVPQNLSASRPQDRQFILSSKKLLLSDSGFYLCACRRTGELFFGEGSRLTVL.

Only a few counts were recorded for this clone. The sample contains more than one DNA sequence encoding this CDR3. The rearrangement uses TRBV29-1 and TRBJ1-6; D remains unclear. V lost 4 bases and J lost 10, with 14 bases in between. CDR3 size: 13 residues. Germline lookup yields CDR1 SQVTM and CDR2 ANQGSEA. The CDR3 DNA reads TGCAGCGTTGGGGCGGGTGTAGGCTCACCCCTCCACTTT. It codes for CSVGAGVGSPLHF.